The rows below give T cell receptor beta chains drawn from one sample of a study of human T cells and chemical hapten exposure. TCRdb itself ran the RACE reads through MiXCR, one entry per CDR3 protein. Here the sample spans 130,000 or so distinct CDR3 sequences, about 9.4% being singletons. The sequencing sample was made of whole blood. Receptors originate from a male donor in good health. Some clones in this sample may be carry-over from other donors' samples. CDR3s include the opening cysteine and the closing phenylalanine or tryptophan. A D gene is named only where the DNA matches it firmly. Rows may omit the clone size; those that give it use once, few, many or a size class.

TRBV5-4	-	-	16	TRBJ2-1	CASSFGAGPSYNEQFF	TGTGCCAGCAGCTTTGGCGCGGGGCCCTCCTACAATGAGCAGTTCTTC
TRBV6-5	few	TRBD1	14	TRBJ2-7	CASSYFDRGDEQYF	TGTGCCAGCAGTTACTTTGACAGGGGAGACGAGCAGTACTTC
TRBV12-3/TRBV12-4	few	-	14	TRBJ2-1	CASSLDTPDNEQFF	TGTGCCAGCAGTTTAGACACCCCGGACAATGAGCAGTTCTTC
TRBV7-9	-	-	19	TRBJ1-5	CASSLVFGQGGWSNQPQHF	TGTGCCAGCAGCTTAGTCTTCGGGCAGGGAGGTTGGAGCAATCAGCCCCAGCATTTT
TRBV12-5	-	-	15	TRBJ2-1	CASGLADSFINEQFF	TGTGCTAGTGGTTTGGCGGACAGTTTCATCAATGAGCAGTTCTTC
TRBV24-1	few	-	13	TRBJ2-1	CATSDSRSDEQFF	TGTGCCACCAGTGATTCCAGGAGCGATGAGCAGTTCTTC
TRBV10-3	few	-	15	TRBJ2-2	CAISGKDRNTGELFF	TGTGCCATCAGTGGGAAAGACAGAAACACCGGGGAGCTGTTTTTT
TRBV6-1	-	-	13	TRBJ2-7	CASRPPSSYEQYF	TGTGCCAGCAGACCCCCTTCCTCCTACGAGCAGTACTTC
TRBV12-3/TRBV12-4	few	-	15	TRBJ1-2	CASGRGGPANYGYTF	TGTGCCAGTGGTCGGGGAGGCCCAGCTAACTATGGCTACACCTTC
TRBV12-5	few	-	16	TRBJ2-7	CASGLVSGRSSYEQYF	TGTGCTAGTGGTTTGGTATCCGGTAGGAGCTCCTACGAGCAGTACTTC
TRBV6-6	few	-	18	TRBJ1-3	CASSYSMGVSSSGNTIYF	TGTGCCAGCAGTTACTCGATGGGCGTATCTTCCTCTGGAAACACCATATATTTT
TRBV6-5	few	-	15	TRBJ1-1	CASRQVQTPRTEAFF	TGTGCCAGCAGGCAGGTACAAACCCCGAGGACTGAAGCTTTCTTT
TRBV20-1	few	TRBD2	16	TRBJ2-7	CSARDLRGGLRDEQYF	TGCAGTGCTAGAGATCTGAGGGGAGGGCTTAGGGACGAGCAGTACTTC
TRBV20-1	few	-	14	TRBJ1-5	CSAREGTTNQPQHF	TGCAGTGCTAGAGAAGGGACCACGAATCAGCCCCAGCATTTT
TRBV12-3/TRBV12-4	few	TRBD1	15	TRBJ1-4	CASSFPRDRDEKLFF	TGTGCCAGCAGTTTCCCCCGGGACAGGGATGAAAAACTGTTTTTT
TRBV14	few	-	15	TRBJ2-7	CASSQDSGHPYEQYF	TGTGCCAGCAGCCAAGACTCGGGACACCCCTACGAGCAGTACTTC
TRBV20-1	-	TRBD1	13	TRBJ1-1	CSAKTGEVTEAFF	TGCAGTGCGAAGACAGGGGAGGTCACTGAAGCTTTCTTT